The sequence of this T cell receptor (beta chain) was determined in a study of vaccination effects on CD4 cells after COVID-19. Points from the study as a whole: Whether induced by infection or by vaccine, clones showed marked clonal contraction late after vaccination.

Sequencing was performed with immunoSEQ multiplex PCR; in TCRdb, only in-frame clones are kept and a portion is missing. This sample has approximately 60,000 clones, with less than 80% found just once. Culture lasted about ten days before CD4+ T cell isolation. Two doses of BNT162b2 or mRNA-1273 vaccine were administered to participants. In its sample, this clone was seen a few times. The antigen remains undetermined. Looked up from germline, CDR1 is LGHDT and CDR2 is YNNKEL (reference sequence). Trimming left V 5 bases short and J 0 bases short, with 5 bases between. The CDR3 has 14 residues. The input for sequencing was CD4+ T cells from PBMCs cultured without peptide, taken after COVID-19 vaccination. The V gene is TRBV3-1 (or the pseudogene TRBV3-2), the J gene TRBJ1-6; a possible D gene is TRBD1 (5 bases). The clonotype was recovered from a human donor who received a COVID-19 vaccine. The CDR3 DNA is TGTGCCAGCAGCGACAGCTCCTATAATTCACCCCTCCACTTT. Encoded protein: CASSDSSYNSPLHF.